These 27 T cell receptor beta chains were all obtained from the same sample, sequenced in a study of blood T cell repertoires in COVID-19 (dated by TCRdb to the early 2020s). Libraries were constructed by the immunoSEQ multiplex PCR assay. Imported from immuneACCESS, the table was reduced by TCRdb to in-frame sequences with V and J called. These copies leave out some clones; in studies compared against another copy, an unresolved V gene accounts for under half, and the cause of the remainder is not known. In this sample the table shows over 100,000 clones, 85% to 90% of which occur a single time. The ten largest clones add up to 1.1% of the sample. The specimen sequenced was peripheral blood. Receptors were obtained from a human donor in a cohort sampled during active COVID-19.

This chain connects TRBV11-2 to TRBJ1-2; 7 nucleotides agree with TRBD1. CDR1 and CDR2 from the germline V gene are SGHAT and FQNNGV. The CDR3 covers 13 residues. Losses at the gene ends were 5 bases for V and 10 bases for J; bases not matched to a gene: 10. CDR3 protein: CASSADRTPHYTF. The DNA of the CDR3 is TGTGCCAGCAGCGCGGACAGGACTCCTCACTACACCTTC. The entire variable domain, with the rest obtained from reference TRBV11-2 and TRBJ1-2, is as follows: EAGVAQSPRYKIIEKRQSVAFWCNPISGHATLYWYQQILGQGPKLLIQFQNNGVVDDSQLPKDRFSAERLKGVDSTLKIQPAKLEDSAVYLCASSADRTPHYTFGSGTRLTVV.

The chain recombines TRBV28 with TRBJ2-1, with 11 positions matching TRBD2. The CDR3 consists of 16 residues. Trimming cost V 5 bases and J 3 bases; bases outside gene matches: 6. The germline CDR1 and CDR2 sequences are MDHEN and SYDVKM. Here the CDR3 reads CASSQSSGRIYNEQFF. Here the CDR3 DNA reads TGTGCCAGCAGTCAATCTAGCGGGAGGATCTACAATGAGCAGTTCTTC. The entire variable domain, with the rest obtained from reference TRBV28 and TRBJ2-1, is as follows: DVKVTQSSRYLVKRTGEKVFLECVQDMDHENMFWYRQDPGLGLRLIYFSYDVKMKEKGDIPEGYSVSREKKERFSLILESASTNQTSMYLCASSQSSGRIYNEQFFGPGTRLTVL.

This chain connects TRBV5-4 to TRBJ1-5; D gene unclear. Per germline, CDR1 SGHNT and CDR2 YYREEE (reference sequence). The CDR3 loop spans 12 amino acids. V dropped 1 base and J dropped 5 bases, with 4 bases sitting between them. CDR3 DNA: TGTGCCAGCAGCTTGCCCGATCAGCCCCAGCATTTT. Residues: CASSLPDQPQHF.

The chain combines TRBV28 with TRBJ2-1; D is ambiguous. V was shortened by 1 base and J by 7 bases, with 14 bases between the two germline ends. The CDR3 consists of 15 residues. The germline CDR1 and CDR2 sequences are MDHEN and SYDVKM. CDR3 region: CASSLYYGGGNEQFF. The CDR3 DNA reads as TGTGCCAGCAGTTTATATTATGGCGGTGGGAATGAGCAGTTCTTC.

The rearrangement links TRBV20-1 to TRBJ2-7, with D maybe TRBD2 (6 bases). The CDR3 is made up of 11 amino acids. Germline V gives CDR1 DFQATT, CDR2 SNEGSKA (reference sequence). V was cut by 3 bases and J by 3 bases, with 6 bases left in between. CDR3 DNA sequence: TGCAGTGCTAGGGACTACTACGAGCAGTACTTC. It specifies CSARDYYEQYF.

The chain links TRBV7-9 to TRBJ1-6, with D perhaps TRBD1 (6 bases). Trimming left V 5 bases short and J 6 bases short, with 17 bases between. This CDR3 has 16 amino acids. The germline CDR1 and CDR2 sequences are SEHNR and FQNEAQ (reference sequence). The CDR3 loop reads CASSIGQSGSNSPLHF. The CDR3 DNA reads as TGTGCCAGCAGCATCGGACAGTCCGGCAGTAATTCACCCCTCCACTTT.

This clone has just a few counts. V is TRBV4-2 and J is TRBJ1-3; D possibly corresponds to TRBD1 (6 bases). This CDR3 comprises 14 residues. Germline values: CDR1 LGHNA, CDR2 YNFKEQ. Trimming cost V 1 base and J 2 bases, with 6 bases left between them. Here the CDR3 reads CASSQGTAGNTIYF. Written as DNA, the CDR3 is TGTGCCAGCAGCCAAGGGACAGCTGGAAACACCATATATTTT.

The genes are TRBV2 and TRBJ2-1, with D maybe TRBD1 (6 bases). This CDR3 is 13 amino acids long. The germline V gene encodes CDR1 SNHLY and CDR2 FYNNEI. Trimming took 1 base from V and 7 from J, leaving 8 bases between them. The CDR3 region is CASSEDRGNEQFF. In DNA form, the CDR3 reads TGTGCCAGCAGTGAAGATAGGGGGAATGAGCAGTTCTTC.

This chain joins TRBV2 and TRBJ2-1; tentatively, D is TRBD2 (7 bases). V was trimmed by 4 bases and J by 4 bases, leaving 14 bases between them. Germline loops: CDR1 SNHLY, CDR2 FYNNEI. CDR3 size: 15 residues. The DNA of the CDR3 is TGTGCCAGCAGTGCGACAGGACTAGAATACAATGAGCAGTTCTTC. The encoded protein is CASSATGLEYNEQFF. Complete variable domain (other parts from reference TRBV2 and TRBJ2-1): EPEVTQTPSHQVTQMGQEVILRCVPISNHLYFYWYRQILGQKVEFLVSFYNNEISEKSEIFDDQFSVERPDGSNFTLKIRSTKLEDSAMYFCASSATGLEYNEQFFGPGTRLTVL.

This chain uses TRBV2 with TRBJ2-1; D gene uncertain. This CDR3 region has 14 residues. The germline CDR1 and CDR2 sequences are SNHLY and FYNNEI. Deletions cut 3 bases from V and 4 bases from J, with 10 bases between. The CDR3 loop is CASSDKVAYNEQFF. As DNA, the CDR3 is TGTGCCAGCAGTGACAAAGTAGCATACAATGAGCAGTTCTTC.

CDR3 residues: CASSPTGREQYF. The DNA of the CDR3 is TGTGCCAGCAGCCCGACAGGGCGCGAGCAGTACTTC. The J gene is TRBJ2-7, the V gene TRBV3-1 (or the pseudogene TRBV3-2); 7 bases match TRBD1. V shed 4 bases and J 6 bases; nucleotides not matched to a gene: 3. CDR1 and CDR2 from the germline V gene are LGHDT and YNNKEL (reference sequence). The CDR3 runs to 12 residues.

This CDR3 reads CASSEVFGADTEAFF. CDR3 nucleotide sequence: TGTGCCAGCAGTGAAGTTTTTGGGGCCGACACTGAAGCTTTCTTT. This chain joins TRBV2 and TRBJ1-1; maybe TRBD1 (5 bases). This CDR3 has 15 amino acids. Germline V CDR1 and CDR2: SNHLY, FYNNEI. Deletions cut 1 base from V and 3 bases from J, with 12 bases between.

The V and J genes are TRBV18 and TRBJ2-3, with D unresolved. Trimming removed 1 base at V and 1 base at J, with 12 bases between. Germline CDR1 and CDR2: KGHSH and LQKENI. There are 16 residues in the CDR3. The CDR3 region is CASSPLAGGRTDTQYF. For the CDR3, the DNA is TGTGCCAGCTCACCACTTGCAGGTGGTCGCACAGATACGCAGTATTTT.

V usage is TRBV10-3 and J usage is TRBJ2-5, with 7 bases lining up with TRBD2. V lost 3 bases, J lost 0 bases, and 4 bases stayed unmatched. In germline, CDR1 is ENHRY, CDR2 SYGVKD. The CDR3 covers 15 residues. The DNA for the CDR3 is TGTGCCATCAGTGATCCAGCGGGGTACCAAGAGACCCAGTACTTC. This codes for CAISDPAGYQETQYF.

This clone was recorded only once. The chain combines TRBV10-3 with TRBJ1-2; D unresolved. The CDR3 loop spans 15 amino acids. With 7 bases removed from V and 4 bases from J, the gap between germline ends came to 19 bases. Germline CDR1 ENHRY, CDR2 SYGVKD. This CDR3 is CAITPSAEGSYGYTF. Here the CDR3 DNA reads TGTGCCATCACCCCCTCGGCCGAGGGAAGCTATGGCTACACCTTC.

CDR3 protein: CASSQDSYTGELFF. The CDR3 DNA is TGTGCCAGCAGTCAAGACTCTTACACCGGGGAGCTGTTTTTT. The V and J genes are TRBV2 and TRBJ2-2, with D unclear. Germline V gives CDR1 SNHLY, CDR2 FYNNEI. V was pared by 5 bases and J by 3 bases, with 10 bases between. The length of the CDR3 is 14 residues.

The chain carries TRBV6-2 or TRBV6-3 and TRBJ2-7; perhaps TRBD1 as D (5 bases). CDR3 length equals 15 residues. CDR1 MNHEY and CDR2 SVGEGT come from the germline V gene. V shed 2 bases and J shed 0 bases, with 11 bases lying between them. In DNA form, the CDR3 reads TGTGCCAGCAGTTACGGGGCAGGAAGCTCCTACGAGCAGTACTTC. Encoded protein: CASSYGAGSSYEQYF.

In this sample, this clone turned up many times. The chain joins TRBV27 to TRBJ2-7, with TRBD1 matching over 8 bases. V lost 5 bases and J lost 6; bases outside the gene matches: 6. The CDR3 sequence is 13 residues long. The germline CDR1 and CDR2 sequences are MNHEY and SMNVEV (reference sequence). The CDR3 sequence is CASSQRTGREQYF. In nucleotides, the CDR3 is TGTGCCAGCAGTCAGAGGACAGGGCGCGAGCAGTACTTC.

In this sample, this clone turned up a few times. Other nucleotide sequences in the sample specify the same CDR3. V gene TRBV15 combines with J gene TRBJ2-6, with a tentative D call TRBD2 (6 bases). There are 20 residues in the CDR3. CDR1 and CDR2 from the germline V gene are LNHNV and YYDKDF (reference sequence). Trimming took 3 bases from V and 1 from J, leaving 22 bases between them. In DNA form, the CDR3 reads TGTGCCACCAGCAGGGGGGTGGGGGGACCAACCCGTTCTGGGGCCAACGTCCTGACTTTC. This translates into CATSRGVGGPTRSGANVLTF. The complete variable domain, with remaining parts taken from reference TRBV15 and TRBJ2-6, reads DAMVIQNPRYQVTQFGKPVTLSCSQTLNHNVMYWYQQKSSQAPKLLFHYYDKDFNNEADTPDNFQSRRPNTSFCFLDIRSPGLGDTAMYLCATSRGVGGPTRSGANVLTFGAGSRLTVL.

The V gene is TRBV28, the J gene TRBJ2-5; 13 positions agree with TRBD2. The CDR3 runs to 17 residues. The V gene's germline CDR1 is MDHEN and CDR2 SYDVKM. The junction had 11 bases not matched to a gene; V was cut back by 6 bases and J by 4 bases. The CDR3 nucleotides are TGTGCCAGCAGCTGGAGGACTAGCGGGAGAACTAGAGAGACCCAGTACTTC. Translation gives CASSWRTSGRTRETQYF.

This clone occurred once. The J gene is TRBJ1-2, the V gene TRBV19, with 10 bases lining up with TRBD1. V shed 5 bases, J shed 7 bases, and the junction held 1 base outside the gene matches. The CDR3 is 12 amino acids. In germline, CDR1 is LNHDA, CDR2 SQIVND (reference sequence). The CDR3 protein is CASSRQGAGYTF. The CDR3 nucleotides are TGTGCCAGTAGTCGACAGGGGGCTGGCTACACCTTC.

The chain links TRBV7-3 to TRBJ2-5, with a possible D match to TRBD2 (5 bases). The CDR3 is 14 residues long. V was trimmed by 1 base and J by 5 bases, leaving 11 bases between them. Germline CDR1 reads SGHTA; CDR2 reads FQGTGA. The CDR3 protein is CASSLRGSEETQYF. CDR3 DNA sequence: TGTGCCAGCAGCTTAAGAGGGAGTGAGGAGACCCAGTACTTC.

The chain recombines TRBV7-9 with TRBJ2-5, with D unresolved. The CDR3 consists of 15 residues. The germline V and J ends were trimmed by 0 bases and 2 bases, with 10 bases remaining between them. The V gene's germline CDR1 is SEHNR and CDR2 FQNEAQ (reference sequence). In nucleotides, the CDR3 is TGTGCCAGCAGCTTAGCGTTTGGGCTTCAAGAGACCCAGTACTTC. Amino acids: CASSLAFGLQETQYF.

Only one count was recorded for this clone. The chain carries TRBV3-1 (or the pseudogene TRBV3-2) and TRBJ2-5; 8 nucleotides agree with TRBD2. There are 14 residues in the CDR3. Trimming removed 4 bases from V and 4 bases from J; junction bases left unmatched: 5. CDR1 is LGHDT, CDR2 YNNKEL, per germline (reference sequence). CDR3 nucleotides: TGTGCCAGCAGCCTATACCTAGCGGGAGAGACCCAGTACTTC. Translated, it gives CASSLYLAGETQYF.

V usage is TRBV6-2 or TRBV6-3 and J usage is TRBJ1-5, with a possible D match to TRBD1 (5 bases). Trimming shortened V by 0 bases and J by 5 bases, and 8 bases separated the two germline ends. Germline lookup yields CDR1 MNHEY and CDR2 SVGEGT. This CDR3 is 14 amino acids long. The CDR3: CASSYSRRDQPQHF. The DNA for the CDR3 is TGTGCCAGCAGTTACTCGCGCAGGGATCAGCCCCAGCATTTT.

This clone showed up just a few times. This chain uses TRBV9 with TRBJ1-1; 7 positions match TRBD1. V lost 2 bases, J lost 6 bases, and 4 bases stayed unmatched. Germline lookup yields CDR1 SGDLS and CDR2 YYNGEE. The CDR3 runs 13 residues. Here the CDR3 DNA reads TGTGCCAGCAGCGTCACAGGGGATTCTGAAGCTTTCTTT. This sequence encodes CASSVTGDSEAFF.

The chain recombines TRBV7-9 with TRBJ1-6, with no clear D. CDR1 and CDR2 (germline): SEHNR, FQNEAQ (reference sequence). The CDR3 covers 15 residues. V was pared by 1 base and J by 7 bases, with 11 bases between. The DNA of the CDR3 is TGTGCCAGCAGCTTAGGGCCCTACAGCAATTCACCCCTCCACTTT. Protein product: CASSLGPYSNSPLHF.